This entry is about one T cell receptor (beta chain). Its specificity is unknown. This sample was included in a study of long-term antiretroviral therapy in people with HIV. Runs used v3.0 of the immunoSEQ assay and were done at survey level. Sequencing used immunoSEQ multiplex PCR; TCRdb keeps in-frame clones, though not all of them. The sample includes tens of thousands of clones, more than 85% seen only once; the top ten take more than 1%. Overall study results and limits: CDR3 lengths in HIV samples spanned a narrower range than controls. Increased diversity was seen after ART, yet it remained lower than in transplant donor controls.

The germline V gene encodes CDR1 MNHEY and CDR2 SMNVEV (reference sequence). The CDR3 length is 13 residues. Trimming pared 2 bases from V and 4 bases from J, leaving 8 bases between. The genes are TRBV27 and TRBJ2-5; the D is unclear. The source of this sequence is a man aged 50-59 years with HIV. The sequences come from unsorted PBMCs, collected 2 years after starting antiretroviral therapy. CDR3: CASSLIRSETQYF. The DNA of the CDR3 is TGTGCCAGCAGTTTAATACGGTCAGAGACCCAGTACTTC.